This paragraph reports one TCR beta chain. The data were taken from a study of blood T cell repertoires in COVID-19. Study overall: Sites in the United States, Italy and Spain provided acute and convalescent COVID-19 samples. In each case, the material was cDNA or gDNA derived from T cells, B-cell-depleted T cells, or PBMCs.

Per the original methods: How many nucleated cells were present was estimated from reference gene primer amplification. Clones were read by immunoSEQ multiplex PCR, and TCRdb kept only the in-frame ones, dropping some. That table furnishes V, J and clone size, whereas the DNA furnished D and trimming. This table holds 250,000 to 350,000 clones, 75% to 90% found once. This CDR3 spans 12 amino acids. CDR1 and CDR2 from the germline V gene are SQVTM and ANQGSEA. Sequenced sample: peripheral blood. This sequence joins TRBV29-1 and TRBJ1-4, with D perhaps matching TRBD1 (6 bases). The sequence derives from a man aged 18-30 years with active or convalescent COVID-19. CDR3 region: CSFTGNNEKLFF. CDR3 nucleotide sequence: TGCTCCTTTACAGGGAATAATGAAAAACTGTTTTTT. The entire variable domain, with the rest obtained from reference TRBV29-1 and TRBJ1-4, is as follows: SAVISQKPSRDICQRGTSLTIQCQVDSQVTMMFWYRQQPGQSLTLIATANQGSEATYESGFVIDKFPISRPNLTFSTLTVSNMSPEDSSIYLCSFTGNNEKLFFGSGTQLSVL.